Each of the 15 T cell receptor beta chains below was sequenced from the same sample in a study of chronic HIV infection and antiretroviral therapy. Using its own MiXCR run on the 5' RACE reads, TCRdb lists one record per CDR3 protein. The sample has more than 40,000 distinct CDR3 sequences; about a fifth are singletons. Material for sequencing was peripheral blood. These receptors were obtained from an adult who had HIV and had not received antiretroviral therapy, or was an uninfected healthy control (not recorded which).

The chain links TRBV28 to TRBJ2-7; 9 bases agree with TRBD1. Germline assignment: CDR1 MDHEN and CDR2 SYDVKM. CDR3 length equals 15 residues. Losses at the gene ends were 2 bases for V and 2 bases for J; bases not matched to a gene: 4. The CDR3 nucleotides read TGTGCCAGCAGTTTACCGGGACAGGGTCCCTACGAGCAGTACTTC. Its protein is CASSLPGQGPYEQYF.

Regarding this clonotype: The missing conserved phenylalanine or tryptophan at the end of this CDR3 makes a read error likely. This chain joins TRBV5-1 and TRBJ1-1; the D is unclear. Germline CDR1 reads SGHRS; CDR2 reads YFSETQ. V lost 4 bases and J lost 2, with 9 bases in between. The CDR3 contains 13 residues. CDR3 DNA sequence: TGCGCCAGCAGCGCCTCAAGCAACACTGAAGCTTTCCTT. Translating gives CASSASSNTEAFL.

The CDR3 DNA sequence: TGTGCCAGCAGCGTAGGAGGGACCAATCCGCAGTATTTT. It specifies CASSVGGTNPQYF. J is TRBJ2-3 and V is TRBV9; D possibly matches TRBD1 or TRBD2 (5 bases each). Germline-derived CDR1 and CDR2 are SGDLS and YYNGEE. V lost 0 bases and J 10 bases, leaving 12 bases between the germline ends. This CDR3 has 13 amino acids.

The CDR3 loop reads CASRIWDQETQYF. CDR3 nucleotide sequence: TGCGCCAGCAGGATCTGGGACCAAGAGACCCAGTACTTC. The genes are TRBV5-1 and TRBJ2-5, with D hard to call. The CDR3 sequence is 13 residues long. Germline V CDR1 and CDR2: SGHRS, YFSETQ. V lost 5 bases to trimming and J lost 0 bases, with 8 bases between them.

This clonotype was counted between two and nine times. V and J are TRBV28 and TRBJ2-2, with D unresolved. The CDR3 is 15 residues long. Germline V gene data show CDR1 as MDHEN and CDR2 as SYDVKM. V lost 5 bases and J lost 4, with 14 bases in between. The CDR3 bases are TGTGCCAGCAGTCTTTGGGCCTTATCCACCGGGGAGCTGTTTTTT. This encodes CASSLWALSTGELFF.

This clonotype was found a few times. V is TRBV10-3 and J is TRBJ1-4, with 7 bases identical to TRBD1. The ends lost 8 bases at V and 6 bases at J; junction bases unmatched: 6. The germline V gene has CDR1 ENHRY and CDR2 SYGVKD. The CDR3 is 13 residues long. The CDR3: CAIRRGEDEKLFF. The CDR3 DNA reads as TGTGCCATCCGCAGGGGGGAAGATGAAAAACTGTTTTTT.

The chain recombines TRBV11-2 with TRBJ2-7, with TRBD1 identical over 7 bases. Germline values: CDR1 SGHAT, CDR2 FQNNGV. V was pared by 5 bases and J by 6 bases, with 7 bases of the junction left unmatched. The CDR3 is 13 amino acids. The CDR3 spells CASSLDRVREQYF. In nucleotides, the CDR3 is TGTGCCAGCAGCCTCGACAGGGTGCGCGAGCAGTACTTC.

This clonotype has a handful of counts. The CDR3 sequence: CAISGGSTDTQYF. The CDR3 bases are TGTGCCATCAGTGGCGGCAGCACAGATACGCAGTATTTT. The gene calls are TRBV10-3 and TRBJ2-3; D uncertain. The CDR3 extends over 13 amino acids. Per the germline V gene, CDR1 is ENHRY and CDR2 is SYGVKD. Trimming pared 4 bases from V and 0 bases from J, leaving 5 bases between.

The V gene is TRBV19, the J gene TRBJ2-1; D unclear. In germline, CDR1 is LNHDA, CDR2 SQIVND (reference sequence). The CDR3 sequence is 13 residues long. Deletions cut 8 bases from V and 0 bases from J, with 8 bases between. The CDR3 DNA sequence: TGTGCCAGTTCCGCGAGCTCCTACAATGAGCAGTTCTTC. Translated: CASSASSYNEQFF.

The chain combines TRBV28 with TRBJ2-7, with D tentatively TRBD2 (6 bases). Germline V CDR1 and CDR2: MDHEN, SYDVKM. The CDR3 runs 16 residues. The ends were cut back, 6 bases at V and 3 bases at J, with 21 bases in the middle. CDR3 coding DNA: TGTGCCAGCAGCGGAAACGCCGGGACTCGGCTCTACGAGCAGTACTTC. Residues: CASSGNAGTRLYEQYF. Full variable domain (missing parts from reference TRBV28 and TRBJ2-7): DVKVTQSSRYLVKRTGEKVFLECVQDMDHENMFWYRQDPGLGLRLIYFSYDVKMKEKGDIPEGYSVSREKKERFSLILESASTNQTSMYLCASSGNAGTRLYEQYFGPGTRLTVT.

The J gene is TRBJ1-4, the V gene TRBV7-9; possible D gene TRBD1, 6 bases. The CDR3 sequence is 14 residues long. Germline CDR1 is SEHNR and CDR2 is FQNEAQ (reference sequence). Trimming pared 2 bases from V and 7 bases from J, leaving 11 bases between. CDR3 protein: CASSLQQGGEKLFF. Written as DNA, the CDR3 is TGTGCCAGCAGCTTACAACAGGGAGGTGAAAAACTGTTTTTT.

This chain links TRBV18 with TRBJ2-3; no clear D gene. Looked up from germline, CDR1 is KGHSH and CDR2 is LQKENI. The CDR3 extends over 15 amino acids. Trimming took off 1 base at V and 1 base at J, with 9 bases between the two ends. The CDR3 bases are TGTGCCAGCTCACCACTCAGCGCTCGCACAGATACGCAGTATTTT. It yields the protein CASSPLSARTDTQYF.

This chain links TRBV7-9 with TRBJ1-1; D gene uncertain. The CDR3 contains 16 residues. V lost 2 bases to trimming and J lost 1 base, with 14 bases between them. CDR1 and CDR2 (germline): SEHNR, FQNEAQ (reference sequence). CDR3 region: CASSLPRLHENTEAFF. The DNA of the CDR3 is TGTGCCAGCAGCTTACCACGTTTGCACGAGAACACTGAAGCTTTCTTT.

The chain has TRBV5-1 and TRBJ2-1, with D possibly being TRBD1 (6 bases). The germline CDR1 and CDR2 sequences are SGHRS and YFSETQ. V lost 7 bases to trimming and J lost 3 bases, with 11 bases between them. CDR3 length: 13 amino acids. The CDR3 reads CASSTGLYNEQFF. The CDR3 nucleotides read TGCGCCAGCTCGACAGGACTCTACAATGAGCAGTTCTTC.

This clonotype was recorded a few times. The rearrangement links TRBV10-3 to TRBJ1-2; no firm D call. The CDR3 runs to 14 residues. The germline V gene encodes CDR1 ENHRY and CDR2 SYGVKD. V gave up 1 base and J gave up 6 bases, with 12 bases separating them. As DNA, the CDR3 is TGTGCCATCAGTGAGTGGGCGGTGACTGATGGCTACACCTTC. Its translation: CAISEWAVTDGYTF.